This TCR beta chain was captured by sequencing in a study of shared clonotypes between healthy human individuals. Details on this clone: The antigen remains unidentified.

Findings of the study overall: It was the few donors that limited the genetic and exposure-history diversity represented.

Around 30,000 T cell genomes (around 300 ng DNA) went into each PBMC replicate. Source study methods: ImmunoSEQ sequences covered only the junction and lacked quality scores; filtering therefore differed. Repertoires were generated with immunoSEQ multiplex PCR, while TCRdb's copy carries only in-frame clones and drops some. V, J and clone size derive from that table, while D and trimming were established from the DNA sequence. The table shows some 450,000 clones, with approximately 80% occurring only once. The germline CDR1 and CDR2 sequences are SGHNT and YYREEE (reference sequence). With 4 bases clipped from V and 5 bases from J, the junction kept 9 bases outside the gene matches. The CDR3 extends over 17 amino acids. Donors comprised healthy HIV-negative adults lacking recent acute infections or vaccinations.

Material: PBMCs. This rearrangement joins TRBV5-4 to TRBJ2-3; 14 bases are shared with TRBD2. The clonotype comes from a woman aged 40 to 50 in good health. Some clones in this sample may be carry-over from other donors' samples. The CDR3 sequence is CASSPPGLAGVRDTQYF. The CDR3, as DNA: TGTGCCAGCAGCCCCCCGGGACTAGCGGGAGTAAGAGATACGCAGTATTTT. The full variable domain, rest sourced from reference TRBV5-4 and TRBJ2-3, is ETGVTQSPTHLIKTRGQQVTLRCSSQSGHNTVSWYQQALGQGPQFIFQYYREEENGRGNFPPRFSGLQFPNYSSELNVNALELDDSALYLCASSPPGLAGVRDTQYFGPGTRLTVL.